This TCR beta chain is from a study of cytomegalovirus exposure and HLA in healthy donors (dated by TCRdb to between 2016 and 2019). The study in broad terms: An earlier analysis of fewer than 750 of the donors reported about 300 Gb of sequence data and 95 million to 140 million unique TCR beta sequences obtained from approximately 180 million T cells. An early release covering around 630 HLA-typed donors comprised roughly 300 gigabases of sequencing data and tens of millions of unique TCR sequences. Of the 398 genotyped donors, over 65% fell in the genetic ancestry cluster associated with self-reported Caucasian donors. The study aimed to test whether cataloging public T cell receptors could reveal signatures of past pathogen exposure. The T cell repertoires of several hundred subjects were profiled by immunosequencing and related to cytomegalovirus serostatus. A separate validation cohort of about 110 different subjects was used in addition to the roughly 670-subject first cohort. To predict cytomegalovirus infection status, the study brought together high-throughput TCR immunosequencing, statistical association of individual TCRs with disease status, and machine learning. In a later analysis, previously published TCR beta repertoires from about 640 donors were re-analyzed and high-resolution HLA genotyping was added so that TCR occurrence patterns could be studied. The later analysis used no new phenotypic data to find candidate immune exposures, relying instead on TCR beta sequences and their occurrence across donors. An earlier analysis of 587 of the donors applied high-throughput TCR beta sequencing to assess whether each TCR beta V gene segment acted as functional or pseudogenic. Alongside the repertoire data, information on donor age, sex, ethnicity and CMV serostatus was compiled. Genome-wide SNP genotypes for about 55% of the 666 donors were used in a later genetic analysis, which treated that subset as a discovery cohort. All discovery cohort repertoires had been generated on a single sequencing platform. Both class I and class II loci were covered by HLA typing, at four-digit resolution. Typing coverage varied by locus: roughly 629-640 donors for A, B, C, DRB1 and DQB1; 500 to 550 for DQA1; nearly 610 for DPA1; about 450 for DPB1. About five DR-DQ haplotypes were handled as single units for association and clustering, since linkage in the cohort was strong. On average, approximately 250,000 unique TCR beta nucleotide sequences were sequenced per donor among fewer than 500 genotyped donors of the cohort, with about 17% of those sequences being non-productive.

Library generation was performed with the immunoSEQ multiplex PCR assay. A mixture of 60 forward primers for TCR Vbeta segments and 13 reverse primers for TCR Jbeta segments was used in the multiplex PCR. The CDR3 region of rearranged TCR beta genes was amplified from genomic DNA by a multiplex PCR assay. The Illumina HiSeq System was used to sequence the amplified TCR beta libraries as 87-base-pair reads. In the paper's pipeline: Across the 600 to 700 repertoires, a later analysis counted approximately 83 million unique TCR beta chains, roughly 11 million of which were shared by at least two donors. A nearest-neighbor algorithm error-corrected the raw reads and collapsed the reads into unique sequences, merging closely related sequences to remove PCR and sequencing errors. V, D and J gene segments were assigned by aligning CDR3 sequences to IMGT reference sequences. For a sequence to be retained, a match of at least six nucleotides was required to both a V gene segment and a J gene segment. Rearrangements were classified as productive when the CDR3 lacked stop codons and remained in frame with V and J, and all other rearrangements were classified as non-productive. CDR3 was defined by IMGT convention, running from the second conserved V-encoded cysteine to the conserved J-encoded phenylalanine. In an earlier analysis of around 640 of the donors, sequences lacking an unambiguous match to a single V gene segment were excluded. An earlier analysis of a few hundred of the donors called V segments functional above 56.7% productive rearrangements and segregating when the between-donor standard deviation exceeded 5%. A statistical classification framework was built for diagnosing cytomegalovirus status from the catalog of TCR beta chain sequences. A later analysis assigned V and J genes by comparing TCR nucleotide sequences with IMGT/GENE-DB human TR gene sequences. A later analysis assigned CDR3 sequences and most-parsimonious VDJ recombination scenarios with the TCRdist pipeline. In a later analysis, each TCR beta chain was defined by its CDR3 amino acid sequence together with its V-gene family, and reads without a unique V-gene family were excluded. To address suspected cross-contamination and a sequencing artifact, a later analysis removed 592 highly shared, low-generation-probability nucleotide sequences. For each public chain, a later analysis derived a clonal expansion index from normalized ranks of inferred template counts within each repertoire. A later analysis computed generation probabilities with a VDJ recombination model fitted to out-of-frame rearrangements, and checked the results against IGoR. Hypergeometric tests were used in a later analysis to score TCR-TCR, TCR-HLA and TCR-CMV co-occurrence, with a repertoire-size bias correction applied to the TCR pairs. False discovery rates were estimated in a later analysis by permuting HLA or CMV assignments 20 times. In a later analysis, co-occurring TCRs were grouped using DBSCAN, with TCRdist sequence similarity added in when clustering inside HLA-allele-positive subsets. Repertoires with fewer than 30,000 or more than 120,000 public chains, plus five repertoires with anomalous nucleotide sharing, were excluded from co-occurrence clustering. This immuneACCESS table, as held by TCRdb, lists in-frame sequences with V and J called but not all clones. Of the missing ones, under half trace to an unresolved V gene in checked studies; the others have no known cause. V and J calls and clone size are copied from that table; D and trimming were computed from the DNA. The sample table holds 150,000 to 200,000 clones, of which 60% to 75% were seen once. Of the sample, about 2.7% falls within the top ten clones.

The cohort consisted of 666 healthy bone marrow donors. All cohort members were sampled while nominally healthy, although unrecorded immune exposures were likely present. The donor was CMV seropositive and was included in the group of 250 to 350 seropositive cohort members. Each donor provided a peripheral blood sample, and peripheral blood mononuclear cells were used for TCR beta sequencing. Genomic DNA extraction from the blood cell samples was performed with the Qiagen DNeasy Blood Extraction Kit. On this clone itself: This receptor's antigen is unknown. No clone much larger than this one lies a single base away; base qualities are absent.

The CDR3 numbers 17 residues from cysteine through phenylalanine. The DNA shown is the 51-base CDR3, in frame from base 1. CDR1 SNHLY and CDR2 FYNNEI were looked up in the germline V gene. V is pruned by 9 bases and J by 7 bases, leaving 15 bases of the junction without a gene match. Results and caveats for the whole study, not just this receptor: Most CMV-associated TCR beta chains appeared to be HLA-restricted in a later analysis, and the HLA associations seemed to be driven largely by CMV exposure. Assigning TCR associations to individual alleles was difficult when HLA alleles, especially DR and DQ, strongly co-occurred. The classifier was reported to diagnose cytomegalovirus status with high specificity and sensitivity in both the original cohort and the validation cohort. A later genetic analysis associated a missense DCLRE1C variant with V-gene and J-gene trimming of TCR beta chains, and an independent cohort replicated the association. In a later analysis, TCR association rates were found to vary across HLA loci, with the most associated TCRs seen for DRB1 alleles and the fewest for HLA-C alleles. In a later genetic analysis, fewer N-insertions in productive TCRs were reported among donors in an Asian-associated ancestry cluster than the approximately 630-donor mean. Because some donors lacked HLA typing at each locus, the association tests relied only on the typed subset. A cluster of highly shared sequence variants was judged likely to be a technical artifact of the sequencing pipeline. In a later analysis, several top co-occurrence clusters were reported to appear linked to parvovirus B19, influenza, CMV and Epstein-Barr virus. The earlier analysis of nearly 600 of the donors excluded roughly 17 rarely observed V segments, including chromosome 9 orphons, because counts were too low. Broadly in line with IMGT annotations, most TCR beta V segments showed up in productive rearrangements about 87% or about 30% of the time in an earlier analysis of several hundred of the donors. Specific HLA alleles were associated with around 18,000 TCR beta sequences at a false discovery rate of 0.05 in a later analysis. In the study, around 160 TCR beta chains were listed as associated with cytomegalovirus. Correlated functional status among segregating V segments might be attributable to linkage disequilibrium, but an unknown experimental factor could not be ruled out. The authors suggested that the approach could potentially be extended to other disease states and immunological phenotypes. Some IMGT-functional V segments, including TRBV6-2 and TRBV6-3, could not be told apart with the 87-base-pair reads, so those segments were excluded. Across donors, most TCR sequences were observed very rarely, whereas some public TCRs were present in many individuals. A further reported finding was that TCR beta sequences accurately predicted the HLA-A and HLA-B alleles for most subjects in the first cohort. Presence/absence analyses assumed roughly uniform sequencing depth across donors, an assumption that may not hold. In vitro tests confirmed that three of the cytomegalovirus-associated TCR beta chains recognize cytomegalovirus antigens. In a later analysis, HLA-associated TCR beta chains showed more clonal expansion and lower generation probabilities than non-associated chains that were equally common. For the cohort, immune exposure information was limited to CMV serostatus. This cohort had only TCR beta chains sequenced, and the lack of alpha or paired-chain data limited which features could be detected.

The sequence was obtained from a woman in her forties or fifties in good health and CMV-seropositive. The V gene is TRBV2 and the J gene is TRBJ2-5; 15 junctional bases match TRBD2. The specimen sequenced was PBMCs. CDR3 sequence: CASVQQPGLAGGVTQYF. The DNA reads as follows: TGTGCCAGTGTTCAGCAGCCCGGACTAGCGGGAGGGGTGACCCAGTACTTC.